A few counts support the clone carrying this T cell receptor beta chain. The antigen remains undetermined. This CDR3 contains 17 residues. Germline CDR1 SGHNT, CDR2 YENEEA. Germline trimming cut 1 base from V and 4 bases from J; bases unmatched to any gene: 10. The data were obtained in a study of cytomegalovirus exposure and HLA in healthy donors. Whole-study context: Among about 179 million T cells, an earlier analysis found about 100 million unique TCR beta sequences. Whole-study findings and limits: Specificity of a few CMV-associated chains for CMV antigens was verified in vitro. Owing to their indistinguishability, certain V segments, notably TRBV6-2 and TRBV6-3, were excluded. The authors listed 150 or so TCR beta chains as cytomegalovirus-associated.

The PCR was carried out with 60 Vbeta primers and 13 Jbeta primers. Assay used: immunoSEQ multiplex PCR; TCRdb lists only in-frame clones, some missing. The data show roughly 150,000 clones, with around 75% seen just once and approximately 2.4% held by the top ten. Sequenced material: PBMCs. The clonotype originates from a male donor in good health and CMV-seronegative. This chain connects TRBV11-3 to TRBJ2-3; 8 bases are shared with TRBD1. CDR3 protein: CASSLGTGQNHADTQYF. DNA of the CDR3: TGTGCCAGCAGCTTAGGGACAGGGCAAAACCACGCAGATACGCAGTATTTT.